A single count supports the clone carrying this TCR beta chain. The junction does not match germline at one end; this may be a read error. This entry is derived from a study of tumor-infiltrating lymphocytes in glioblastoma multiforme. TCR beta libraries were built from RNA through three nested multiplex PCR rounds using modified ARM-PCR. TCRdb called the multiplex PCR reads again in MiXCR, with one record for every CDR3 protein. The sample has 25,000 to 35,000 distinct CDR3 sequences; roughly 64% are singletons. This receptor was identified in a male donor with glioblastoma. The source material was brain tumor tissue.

CDR3 sequence (DNA): TGTAGTGATAGAGATCCGTTGGGGGACGGGCTTCGGCTGTCACCCCTCCACTTT. The encoded protein is CSDRDPLGDGLRLSPLHF. The chain carries TRBV20-1 and TRBJ1-6, with D maybe TRBD1 (5 bases). Germline V gene data show CDR1 as DFQATT and CDR2 as SNEGSKA (reference sequence). The CDR3 is made up of 18 amino acids.